The 9 T cell receptor beta chains below all came from one sample that was sequenced in a study of identical twins. TCRdb redid the calling of the 5' RACE reads with MiXCR, one entry per CDR3 protein. The sample lists about 660,000 distinct CDR3 sequences, less than 10% occurring once. These data are also associated with another study on yellow fever vaccine responses in identical twins.

The material sequenced was PBMCs. Receptors originate from a woman aged 18-35 years in good health.

This clonotype turned up a few times. V and J are TRBV11-2 and TRBJ2-2, with D tentatively TRBD2 (6 bases). CDR3 length: 16 amino acids. The germline CDR1 and CDR2 sequences are SGHAT and FQNNGV. With 2 bases removed from V and 4 bases from J, the gap between germline ends came to 14 bases. The CDR3 coding sequence is TGTGCCAGCAGCTTAATGCGCGGGATCGGCACCGGGGAGCTGTTTTTT. This sequence encodes CASSLMRGIGTGELFF. Full variable domain (remainder filled in from reference TRBV11-2 and TRBJ2-2): EAGVAQSPRYKIIEKRQSVAFWCNPISGHATLYWYQQILGQGPKLLIQFQNNGVVDDSQLPKDRFSAERLKGVDSTLKIQPAKLEDSAVYLCASSLMRGIGTGELFFGEGSRLTVL.

The CDR3 loop is CASSLGRGLTEAFF. CDR3 DNA sequence: TGTGCCAGCAGCTTGGGCAGGGGGCTTACTGAAGCTTTCTTT. V usage is TRBV5-6 and J usage is TRBJ1-1, with 8 nucleotides matching TRBD1. Germline loops: CDR1 SGHDT, CDR2 YYEEEE. J was trimmed by 5 bases and V by 0 bases; bases with no gene match: 3. The CDR3 is made up of 14 amino acids.

This clonotype was seen more than once but under ten times. The chain employs TRBV6-1 and TRBJ2-3, with D perhaps matching TRBD2 (7 bases). CDR1 and CDR2 (germline): MNHNS, SASEGT. Trimming took off 11 bases at V and 2 bases at J, with 20 bases between the two ends. This CDR3 comprises 15 residues. CDR3 sequence (DNA): TGTGCCGCGTCAGGGGCGGGAGCCCTCACAGATACGCAGTATTTT. It specifies CAASGAGALTDTQYF.

This clonotype was counted a few times. V gene TRBV7-9 combines with J gene TRBJ2-1; 7 nucleotides line up with TRBD1. Germline V gives CDR1 SEHNR, CDR2 FQNEAQ (reference sequence). This CDR3 region has 16 residues. The V segment lost 6 bases and the J segment 0 bases; nucleotides outside the gene matches: 8. The CDR3 loop reads CASRSGQASSYNEQFF. CDR3 nucleotides: TGTGCCAGCAGAAGCGGACAGGCATCCTCCTACAATGAGCAGTTCTTC.

A few counts support this clonotype. This chain links TRBV15 with TRBJ2-1; TRBD2 might be the D (5 bases). The V gene lost 1 base and the J gene lost 2 bases, with 12 bases spanning the gap. CDR1 is LNHNV and CDR2 is YYDKDF in the germline V gene (reference sequence). This CDR3 spans 16 amino acids. The CDR3 loop is CATSRGGGFTYNEQFF. The CDR3 DNA reads TGTGCCACCAGCAGAGGAGGAGGCTTCACCTACAATGAGCAGTTCTTC.

The V call is TRBV11-3, the J call TRBJ2-4; 9 positions agree with TRBD1. The CDR3 consists of 22 residues. Looked up from germline, CDR1 is SGHNT and CDR2 is YENEEA. V gave up 1 base and J gave up 7 bases; unmatched junction bases: 26. CDR3 in DNA: TGTGCCAGCAGCTTAGTCCCCGCCGGACAGGGGAGCCCAGGGCTCTCGGGGAACATTCAGTACTTC. This sequence encodes CASSLVPAGQGSPGLSGNIQYF.

V and J are TRBV9 and TRBJ1-6; D unclear. Germline values: CDR1 SGDLS, CDR2 YYNGEE. The length of the CDR3 is 14 residues. Trimming took off 3 bases at V and 4 bases at J, with 8 bases between the two ends. The CDR3, as DNA: TGTGCCAGCAGCGCAAAACCTTATAATTCACCCCTCCACTTT. Translating it yields CASSAKPYNSPLHF.

The V gene is TRBV6-2 or TRBV6-3, the J gene TRBJ2-7, with 7 bases that match TRBD1. CDR1 and CDR2 from the germline V gene are MNHEY and SVGEGT. J lost 0 bases, V lost 8 bases, and 10 bases had no gene match. The CDR3 sequence is 15 residues long. CDR3 in amino acids: CASGSSGTVSYEQYF. CDR3 nucleotide sequence: TGTGCCAGCGGTTCATCCGGGACAGTCTCCTACGAGCAGTACTTC.

Ten or more counts support this clonotype. This chain uses TRBV4-2 with TRBJ2-3, with a tentative D call TRBD2 (6 bases). The V end was cut by 1 base, the J end by 3 bases, with 11 bases between. Germline CDR1 reads LGHNA; CDR2 reads YNFKEQ. The CDR3 is 15 amino acids. CDR3 protein: CASSQAIAATDTQYF. CDR3 coding DNA: TGTGCCAGCAGCCAAGCTATAGCGGCAACAGATACGCAGTATTTT.